This TCR beta chain was recorded in a study of blood T cell repertoires in COVID-19. As for the study in general: Whether acute or convalescent, the COVID-19 samples came from the United States, Italy and Spain. T cells, B-cell-depleted T cells, or PBMCs provided the cDNA or gDNA that served as material.

TCRdb's table, derived via immunoSEQ multiplex PCR, lists solely in-frame clones and lacks some. The sample records 400,000 to 550,000 clones, around nine tenths being singletons. The study drew participants aged about 18 to 89 years from 20 to 30 US areas. Clinical history reported by participants formed the basis on which cohorts were assigned. CDR1 and CDR2 (germline): SEHNR, FQNEAQ (reference sequence). This CDR3 has 11 residues. V gave up 6 bases and J gave up 5 bases, with 5 bases separating them. The V call is TRBV7-9, the J call TRBJ2-1; D is undetermined. The clonotype was recovered from a woman between 18 and 29 years old with acute COVID-19. The sequencing input was PBMCs or T cells enriched from blood (not recorded which). CDR3 coding DNA: TGTGCCAGCAGGCCAGACAATGAGCAGTTCTTC. Translated, it gives CASRPDNEQFF.